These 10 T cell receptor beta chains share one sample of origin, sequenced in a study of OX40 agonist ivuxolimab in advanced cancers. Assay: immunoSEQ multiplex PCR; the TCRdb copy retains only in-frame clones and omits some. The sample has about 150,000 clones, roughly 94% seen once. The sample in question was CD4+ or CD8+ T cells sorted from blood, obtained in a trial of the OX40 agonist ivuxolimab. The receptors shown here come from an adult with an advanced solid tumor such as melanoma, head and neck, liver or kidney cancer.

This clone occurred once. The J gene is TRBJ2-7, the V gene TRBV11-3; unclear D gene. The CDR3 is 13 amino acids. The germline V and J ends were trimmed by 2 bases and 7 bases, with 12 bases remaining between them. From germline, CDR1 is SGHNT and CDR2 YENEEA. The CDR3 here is CASSLSGQQEQYF. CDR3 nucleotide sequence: TGTGCCAGCAGCTTATCGGGTCAGCAGGAGCAGTACTTC.

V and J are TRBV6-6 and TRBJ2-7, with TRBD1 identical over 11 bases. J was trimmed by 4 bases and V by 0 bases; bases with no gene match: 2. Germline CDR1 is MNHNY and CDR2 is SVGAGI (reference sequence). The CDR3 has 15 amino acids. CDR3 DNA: TGTGCCAGCAGTTACTCGGGGACAGGGGGATACGAGCAGTACTTC. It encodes CASSYSGTGGYEQYF.

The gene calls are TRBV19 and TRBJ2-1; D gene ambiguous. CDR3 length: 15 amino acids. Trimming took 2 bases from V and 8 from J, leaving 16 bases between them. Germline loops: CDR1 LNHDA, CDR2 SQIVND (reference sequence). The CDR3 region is CASSITAGGSHEQFF. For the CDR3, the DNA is TGTGCCAGTAGTATAACCGCCGGTGGGTCCCATGAGCAGTTCTTC.

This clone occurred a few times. As DNA, the CDR3 is TGTGCCAGCAGCTTCTCCTACGAGCAGTACTTC. This sequence encodes CASSFSYEQYF. The rearrangement joins TRBV11-2 to TRBJ2-7, with D uncertain. The CDR3 loop spans 11 amino acids. Germline CDR1 SGHAT, CDR2 FQNNGV. V shed 3 bases and J shed 0 bases, with 0 bases lying between them. Full variable domain (missing parts from reference TRBV11-2 and TRBJ2-7): EAGVAQSPRYKIIEKRQSVAFWCNPISGHATLYWYQQILGQGPKLLIQFQNNGVVDDSQLPKDRFSAERLKGVDSTLKIQPAKLEDSAVYLCASSFSYEQYFGPGTRLTVT.

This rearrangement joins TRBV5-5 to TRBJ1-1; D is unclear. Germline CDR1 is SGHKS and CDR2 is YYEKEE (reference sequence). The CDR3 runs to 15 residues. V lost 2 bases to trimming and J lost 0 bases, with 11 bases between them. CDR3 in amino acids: CASSLERRMNTEAFF. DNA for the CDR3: TGTGCCAGCAGCTTAGAACGTCGCATGAACACTGAAGCTTTCTTT.

CDR3 loop: CASSATFGNTIYF. CDR3 DNA: TGTGCCAGCAGTGCCACCTTTGGAAACACCATATATTTT. V and J are TRBV6-1 and TRBJ1-3; D gene ambiguous. The CDR3 runs to 13 residues. Germline V lookup: CDR1 MNHNS, CDR2 SASEGT. V lost 4 bases and J 3 bases, leaving 7 bases between the germline ends.

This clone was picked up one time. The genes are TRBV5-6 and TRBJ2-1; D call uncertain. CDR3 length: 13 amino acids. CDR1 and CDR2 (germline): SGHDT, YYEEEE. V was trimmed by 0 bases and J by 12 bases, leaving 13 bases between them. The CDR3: CASSLAKRFWQFF. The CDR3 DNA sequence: TGTGCCAGCAGCTTGGCCAAACGGTTCTGGCAGTTCTTC.

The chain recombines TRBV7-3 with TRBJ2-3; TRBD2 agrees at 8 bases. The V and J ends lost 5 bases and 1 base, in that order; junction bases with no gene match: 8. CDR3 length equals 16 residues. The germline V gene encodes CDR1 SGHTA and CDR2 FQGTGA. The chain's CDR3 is CASSQSVGGGTDTQYF. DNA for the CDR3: TGTGCCAGCAGCCAAAGTGTCGGGGGGGGCACAGATACGCAGTATTTT.

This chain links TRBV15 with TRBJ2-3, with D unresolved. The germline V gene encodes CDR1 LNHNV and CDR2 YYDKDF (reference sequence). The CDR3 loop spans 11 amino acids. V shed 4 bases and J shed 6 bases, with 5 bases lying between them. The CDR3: CATSKRDTQYF. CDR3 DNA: TGTGCCACCAGCAAGAGGGATACGCAGTATTTT. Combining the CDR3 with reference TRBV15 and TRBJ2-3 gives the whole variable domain DAMVIQNPRYQVTQFGKPVTLSCSQTLNHNVMYWYQQKSSQAPKLLFHYYDKDFNNEADTPDNFQSRRPNTSFCFLDIRSPGLGDTAMYLCATSKRDTQYFGPGTRLTVL.

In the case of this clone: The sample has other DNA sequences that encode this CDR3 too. The chain's CDR3 is CASSLFDEQYF. The CDR3 bases are TGTGCCAGCAGTTTGTTTGACGAGCAGTACTTC. The chain combines TRBV28 with TRBJ2-7; D gene ambiguous. V was cut by 3 bases and J by 5 bases, with 5 bases left in between. The length of the CDR3 is 11 residues. In germline, CDR1 is MDHEN, CDR2 SYDVKM.